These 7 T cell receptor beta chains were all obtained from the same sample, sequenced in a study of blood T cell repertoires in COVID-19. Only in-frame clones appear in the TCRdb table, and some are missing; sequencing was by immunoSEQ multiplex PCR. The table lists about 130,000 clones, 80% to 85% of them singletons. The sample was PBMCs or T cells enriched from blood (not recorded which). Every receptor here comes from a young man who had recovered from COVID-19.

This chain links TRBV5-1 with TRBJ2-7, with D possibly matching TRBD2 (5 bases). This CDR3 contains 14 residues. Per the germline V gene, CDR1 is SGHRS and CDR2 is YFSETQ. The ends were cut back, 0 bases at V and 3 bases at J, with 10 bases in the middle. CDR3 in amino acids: CASSLDAGGYEQYF. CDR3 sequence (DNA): TGCGCCAGCAGCTTGGACGCGGGTGGCTACGAGCAGTACTTC.

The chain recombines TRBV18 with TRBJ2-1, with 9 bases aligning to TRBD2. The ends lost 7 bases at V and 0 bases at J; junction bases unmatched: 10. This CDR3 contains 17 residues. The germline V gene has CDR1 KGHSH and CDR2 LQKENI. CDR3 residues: CASLGGKREDSYNEQFF. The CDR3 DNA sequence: TGTGCCAGCTTGGGCGGAAAGCGGGAGGACTCCTACAATGAGCAGTTCTTC. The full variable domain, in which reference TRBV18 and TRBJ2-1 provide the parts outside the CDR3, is NAGVMQNPRHLVRRRGQEARLRCSPMKGHSHVYWYRQLPEEGLKFMVYLQKENIIDESGMPKERFSAEFPKEGPSILRIQQVVRGDSAAYFCASLGGKREDSYNEQFFGPGTRLTVL.

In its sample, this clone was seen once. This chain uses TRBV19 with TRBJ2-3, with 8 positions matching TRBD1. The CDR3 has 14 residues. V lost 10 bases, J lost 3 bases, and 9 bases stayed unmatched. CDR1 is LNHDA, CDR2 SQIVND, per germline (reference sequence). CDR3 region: CATSTGDITDTQYF. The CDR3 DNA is TGTGCCACCTCGACAGGGGATATTACAGATACGCAGTATTTT.

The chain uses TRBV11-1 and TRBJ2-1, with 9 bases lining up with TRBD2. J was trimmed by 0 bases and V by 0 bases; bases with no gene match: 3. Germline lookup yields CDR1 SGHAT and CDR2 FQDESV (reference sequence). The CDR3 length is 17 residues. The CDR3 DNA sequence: TGTGCCAGCAGCTTAGCGCGGGGGGGCCACTCCTACAATGAGCAGTTCTTC. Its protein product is CASSLARGGHSYNEQFF. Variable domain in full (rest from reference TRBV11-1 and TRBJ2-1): EAEVAQSPRYKITEKSQAVAFWCDPISGHATLYWYRQILGQGPELLVQFQDESVVDDSQLPKDRFSAERLKGVDSTLKIQPAELGDSAMYLCASSLARGGHSYNEQFFGPGTRLTVL.

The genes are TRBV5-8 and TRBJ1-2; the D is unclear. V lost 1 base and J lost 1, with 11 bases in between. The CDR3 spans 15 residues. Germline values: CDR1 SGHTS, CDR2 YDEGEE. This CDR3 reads CASSLFSVLNYGYTF. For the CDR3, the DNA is TGTGCCAGCAGCTTGTTTTCGGTGCTTAACTATGGCTACACCTTC.

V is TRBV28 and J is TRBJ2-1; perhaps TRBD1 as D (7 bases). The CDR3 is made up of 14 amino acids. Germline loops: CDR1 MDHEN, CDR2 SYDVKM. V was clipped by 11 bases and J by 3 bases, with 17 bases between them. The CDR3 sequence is CAAAAGGIYNEQFF. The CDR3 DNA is TGTGCCGCTGCGGCAGGGGGGATCTACAATGAGCAGTTCTTC.

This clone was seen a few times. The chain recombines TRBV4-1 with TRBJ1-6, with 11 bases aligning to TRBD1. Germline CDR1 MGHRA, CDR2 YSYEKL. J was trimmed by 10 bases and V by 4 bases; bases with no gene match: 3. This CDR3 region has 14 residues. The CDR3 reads CASSPWTGGSPLHF. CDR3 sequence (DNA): TGCGCCAGCAGCCCATGGACAGGGGGCTCACCCCTCCACTTT.